This T cell receptor (beta chain) was identified during a study of shared clonotypes between healthy human individuals (dated by TCRdb to the early 2020s). For the study in its entirety: Three men and two women, aged 18 to 49 years, made up the cohort. For each donor, CD4 naive and CD4 memory were each run on three plates, CD8 naive on two plates, and CD8 memory on one plate. To estimate repertoire size and how much clonotypes are shared between individuals, the study performed deep sequencing of blood TCR repertoires from about five healthy adults. To increase sequencing depth and limit assay-specific biases, TCR repertoire library preparation and sequencing were carried out by different laboratories using diverse techniques. Between about 0.8 and 9 billion PBMCs per donor were obtained by leukapheresis.

Remarks on this clone: The antigen this receptor binds is unknown. One base away there is no much larger clone; base qualities are not given.

TCR CDR3 regions were amplified from genomic DNA by multiplex PCR using the deep immunoSEQ assay. Genomic DNA extracted from each cell subset was distributed evenly over all wells of several immunoSEQ 96-well plates, and each plate served as one replicate. For sorted subsets, each replicate PCR was loaded with approximately 200 ng genomic DNA, equivalent to about 30,000 T cell genomes. Purified libraries were measured with a Qubit 3.0 fluorometer, size-checked on a Bioanalyzer 2100, and measured again with the KAPA Library Quantification kit. Each immunoSEQ 96-well plate was sequenced on its own single-read 150-cycle Illumina NextSeq 550 flow cell. Concerning the study's data processing: Because the immunoSEQ output included only junctional sequences and no quality scores, the filtering could not be the same as the filtering used for full-length reads. To assign V/J genes and CDR3, sequences were annotated against IMGT germline references using PyIR, a Python wrapper for IgBLAST v1.9. Reads were filtered out if the reads had weak V/J assignments (E-value above 1e-6), no CDR3, stop codons, out-of-frame junctions, or ambiguous translated residues. V3J clonotypes were defined as sequences sharing an identical inferred V gene, J gene, and CDR3 amino acid sequence. Percentage overlap between repertoires was calculated by dividing the number of shared unique clonotypes by the size of the smaller repertoire. Repertoire richness was assessed with RTK rarefaction, the Chao1 estimator, and Recon v2.1 estimates of unobserved clonotypes. OLGA was used to compute generation probabilities for all TCRbeta clonotypes that the gDNA method yielded from a handful of donors. TCRdb took this table from immuneACCESS and kept in-frame rearrangements with V and J called. Such tables lack part of the clones; where checked against another copy, unresolved V genes explain under half of the gap, and the rest is unexplained. The V and J calls and clone size come from that table; D and trimming were worked out from the DNA. The sample includes a few hundred thousand clones, with over 70% observed a single time. The ten largest make up 10% of the sample.

The CDR3 holds 17 amino acids from the cysteine to the phenylalanine. Only the CDR3 region is kept as DNA, spanning 51 bases read in frame from base 1. A distance of 13 bases separates the germline ends of V and J, which lose 0 bases and 1 base respectively. CDR1 and CDR2 are drawn from the germline V gene (reference sequence): LNHNV, YYDKDF. The donors were healthy, HIV-negative adults who had no recently reported acute infections or vaccinations. Only Caucasian adults living in Nashville, Tennessee, USA were represented among the donors. CD4+ T cells were enriched by magnetic negative selection, after which naive cells were positively selected on CD45RA and the negative fraction was taken as the memory subset. Blood was collected by leukapheresis, and PBMCs were isolated by Ficoll-Histopaque density gradient centrifugation and then cryopreserved in liquid nitrogen vapor phase. Purity and quantity of every magnetically sorted T cell population were checked by analytical flow cytometry. Genomic DNA was isolated from every sorted fraction and measured by UV absorbance on a Nanodrop 2000c.

What the work shows at the level of the full study, not this receptor alone: Sampling was limited to blood, and TCR repertoires in tissue likely differ from TCR repertoires in blood. Because the study included a small number of donors, the genetic and exposure-history diversity represented was limited. When a handful of donors were compared, the shared fraction of clonotypes was 5% to 6.5% for naive CD4, more than 3% for naive CD8, 2.3% for memory CD4, and under 0.5% for memory CD8. Naive subsets generally had larger estimated clonotype richness than memory subsets did. Incomplete sequencing was indicated by rarefaction of sorted-subset datasets, despite the large sequencing depth. Pairwise subsampling indicated that sequencing depth was expected to affect the degree of clonotype sharing among donors. Higher generation probabilities were observed for clonotypes shared by all four sorted-subset donors than for non-shared clonotypes.

Recombination joined TRBV15 with TRBJ1-5; no D segment can be confidently identified. Sequencing input: memory CD4+ T cells sorted from blood. The cell subset or site label corresponds to: CD45RA-negative fraction. The TCR originated in a man younger than 45 in good health. The CDR3 reads CATSRDGARVSNQPQHF. The DNA reads TGTGCCACCAGCAGAGATGGAGCCCGGGTGAGCAATCAGCCCCAGCATTTT.